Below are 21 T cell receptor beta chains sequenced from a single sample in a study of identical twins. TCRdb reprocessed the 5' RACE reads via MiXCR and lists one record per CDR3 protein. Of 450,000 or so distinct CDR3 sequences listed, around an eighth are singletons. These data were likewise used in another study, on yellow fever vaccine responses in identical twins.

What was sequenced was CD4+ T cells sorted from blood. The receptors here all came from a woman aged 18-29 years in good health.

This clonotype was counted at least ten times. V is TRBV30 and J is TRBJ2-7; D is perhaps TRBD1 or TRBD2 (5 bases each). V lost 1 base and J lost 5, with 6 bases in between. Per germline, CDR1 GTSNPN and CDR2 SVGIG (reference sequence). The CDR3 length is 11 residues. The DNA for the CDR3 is TGTGCCTGGAGTGGGGGGAACGAGCAGTACTTC. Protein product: CAWSGGNEQYF.

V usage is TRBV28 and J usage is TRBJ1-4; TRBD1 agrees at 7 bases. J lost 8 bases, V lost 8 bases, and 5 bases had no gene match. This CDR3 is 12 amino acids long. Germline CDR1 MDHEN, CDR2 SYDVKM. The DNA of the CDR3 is TGTGCCAGCGCGGGACAGCTAGAAAAACTGTTTTTT. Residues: CASAGQLEKLFF.

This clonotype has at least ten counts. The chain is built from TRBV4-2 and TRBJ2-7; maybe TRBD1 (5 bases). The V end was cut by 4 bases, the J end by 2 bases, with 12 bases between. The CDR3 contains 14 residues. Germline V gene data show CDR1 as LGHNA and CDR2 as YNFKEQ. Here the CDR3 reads CASSRRQPTYEQYF. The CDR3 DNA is TGTGCCAGCAGCCGAAGACAGCCAACCTACGAGCAGTACTTC.

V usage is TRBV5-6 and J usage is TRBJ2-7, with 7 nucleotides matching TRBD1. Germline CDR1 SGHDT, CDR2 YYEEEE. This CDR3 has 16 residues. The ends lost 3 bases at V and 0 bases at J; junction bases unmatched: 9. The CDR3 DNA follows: TGTGCCAGCAGCTCATCCGGGACAGTGATCTCCTACGAGCAGTACTTC. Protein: CASSSSGTVISYEQYF. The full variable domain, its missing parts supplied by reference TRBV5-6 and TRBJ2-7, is DAGVTQSPTHLIKTRGQQVTLRCSPKSGHDTVSWYQQALGQGPQFIFQYYEEEERQRGNFPDRFSGHQFPNYSSELNVNALLLGDSALYLCASSSSGTVISYEQYFGPGTRLTVT.

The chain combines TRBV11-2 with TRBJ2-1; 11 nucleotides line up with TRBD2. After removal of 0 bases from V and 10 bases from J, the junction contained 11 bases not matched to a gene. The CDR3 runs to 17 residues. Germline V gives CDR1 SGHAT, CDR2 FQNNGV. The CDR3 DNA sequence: TGTGCCAGCAGCTTAGACGTCCGGCTAGCGGGGGGTGGAGAGCAGTTCTTC. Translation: CASSLDVRLAGGGEQFF.

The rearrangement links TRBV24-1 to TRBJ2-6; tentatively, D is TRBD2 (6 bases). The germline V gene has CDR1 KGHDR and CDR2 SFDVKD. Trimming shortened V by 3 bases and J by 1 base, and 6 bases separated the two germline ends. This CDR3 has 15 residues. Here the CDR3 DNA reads TGTGCCACCAGTGATCGGGGGTCTGGGGCCAACGTCCTGACTTTC. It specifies CATSDRGSGANVLTF.

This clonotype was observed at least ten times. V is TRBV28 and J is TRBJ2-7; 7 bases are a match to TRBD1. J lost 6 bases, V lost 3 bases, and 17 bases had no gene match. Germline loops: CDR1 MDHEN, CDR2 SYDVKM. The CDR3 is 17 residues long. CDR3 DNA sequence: TGTGCCAGCAGTTTCGAAGGGACCCGGACAGGACGCCCCGAGCAGTACTTC. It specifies CASSFEGTRTGRPEQYF.

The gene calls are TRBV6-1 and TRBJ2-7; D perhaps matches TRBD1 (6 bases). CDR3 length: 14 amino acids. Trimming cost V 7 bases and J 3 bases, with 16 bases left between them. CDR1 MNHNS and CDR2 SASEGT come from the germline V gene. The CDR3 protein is CASTDPGHRYEQYF. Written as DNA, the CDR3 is TGTGCCAGCACCGACCCGGGACATCGCTACGAGCAGTACTTC.

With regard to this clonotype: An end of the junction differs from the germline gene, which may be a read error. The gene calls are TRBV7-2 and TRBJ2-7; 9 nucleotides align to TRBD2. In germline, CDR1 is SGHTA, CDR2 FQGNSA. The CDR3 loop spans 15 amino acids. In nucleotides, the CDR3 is TGTGCCAGCAGCTCCCCTAGCGGGACCTCTAGGGAGCAGTGCTTC. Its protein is CASSSPSGTSREQCF.

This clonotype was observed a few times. CDR3 DNA: TGTGCCAGCAGACCCCTCACCGGGGAGCTGTTTTTT. As protein: CASRPLTGELFF. V usage is TRBV28 and J usage is TRBJ2-2; D remains ambiguous. The CDR3 is made up of 12 amino acids. Germline CDR1 reads MDHEN; CDR2 reads SYDVKM. V was trimmed by 6 bases and J by 4 bases, leaving 6 bases between them.

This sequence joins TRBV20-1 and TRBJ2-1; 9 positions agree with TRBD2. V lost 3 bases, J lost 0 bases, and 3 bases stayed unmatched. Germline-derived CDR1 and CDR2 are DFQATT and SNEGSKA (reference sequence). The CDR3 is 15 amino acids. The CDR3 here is CSASSSGTSYNEQFF. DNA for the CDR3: TGCAGTGCTAGCTCTAGCGGGACCTCCTACAATGAGCAGTTCTTC.

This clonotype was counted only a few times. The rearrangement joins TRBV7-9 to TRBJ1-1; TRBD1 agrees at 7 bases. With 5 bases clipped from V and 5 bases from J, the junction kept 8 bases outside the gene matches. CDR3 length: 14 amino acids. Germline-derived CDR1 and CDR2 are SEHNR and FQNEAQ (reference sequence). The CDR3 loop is CASSPNGQATEAFF. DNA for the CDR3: TGTGCCAGCAGCCCGAATGGACAGGCGACTGAAGCTTTCTTT.

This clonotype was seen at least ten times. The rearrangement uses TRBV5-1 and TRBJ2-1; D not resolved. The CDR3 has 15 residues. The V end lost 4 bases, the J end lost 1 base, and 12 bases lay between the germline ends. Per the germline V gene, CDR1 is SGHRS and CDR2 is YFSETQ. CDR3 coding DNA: TGCGCCAGCAGCGCTGAGTTGGGGTCCTACAATGAGCAGTTCTTC. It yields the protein CASSAELGSYNEQFF.

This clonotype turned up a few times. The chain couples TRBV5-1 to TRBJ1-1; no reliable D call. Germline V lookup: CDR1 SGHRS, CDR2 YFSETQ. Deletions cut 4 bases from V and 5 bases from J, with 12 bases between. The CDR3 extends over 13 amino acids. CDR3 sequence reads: CASSRNPGTEAFF. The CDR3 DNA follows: TGCGCCAGCAGCCGTAACCCTGGGACTGAAGCTTTCTTT.

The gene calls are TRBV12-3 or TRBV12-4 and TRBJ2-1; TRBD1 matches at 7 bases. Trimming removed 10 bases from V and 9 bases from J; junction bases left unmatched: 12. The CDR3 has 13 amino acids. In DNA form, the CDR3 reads TGTGCCATCTCAACCATAGGGGGCGGTGAGCAGTTCTTC. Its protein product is CAISTIGGGEQFF.

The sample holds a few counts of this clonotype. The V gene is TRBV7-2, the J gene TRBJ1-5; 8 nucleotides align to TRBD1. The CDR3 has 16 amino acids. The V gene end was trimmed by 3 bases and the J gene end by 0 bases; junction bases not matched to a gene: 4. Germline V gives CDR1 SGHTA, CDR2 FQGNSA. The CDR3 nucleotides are TGTGCCAGCAGCTTTGGGACAGGCTATAGCAATCAGCCCCAGCATTTT. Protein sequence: CASSFGTGYSNQPQHF.

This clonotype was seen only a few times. For the CDR3, the DNA is TGTGCCAGCTCCCTCTTAAATGAAGCTTACGAGCAGTACTTC. As protein: CASSLLNEAYEQYF. The chain combines TRBV18 with TRBJ2-7; D unclear. The CDR3 loop spans 14 amino acids. Germline CDR1 is KGHSH and CDR2 is LQKENI. The V end was cut by 6 bases, the J end by 4 bases, with 16 bases between.

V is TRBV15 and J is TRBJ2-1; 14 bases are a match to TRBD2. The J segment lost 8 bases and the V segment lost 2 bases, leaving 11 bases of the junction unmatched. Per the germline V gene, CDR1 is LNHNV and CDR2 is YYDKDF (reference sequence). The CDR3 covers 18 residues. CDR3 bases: TGTGCCACCAGCAGATATTACCCCGGGACTAGCGGGAGCGATGAGCAGTTCTTC. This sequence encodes CATSRYYPGTSGSDEQFF. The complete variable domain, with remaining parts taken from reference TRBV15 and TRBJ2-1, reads DAMVIQNPRYQVTQFGKPVTLSCSQTLNHNVMYWYQQKSSQAPKLLFHYYDKDFNNEADTPDNFQSRRPNTSFCFLDIRSPGLGDTAMYLCATSRYYPGTSGSDEQFFGPGTRLTVL.

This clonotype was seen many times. The CDR3 DNA is TGCAGCGTCCGAGTGTACCAAGAGACCCAGTACTTC. Encoded protein: CSVRVYQETQYF. The chain carries TRBV29-1 and TRBJ2-5; D unclear. In germline, CDR1 is SQVTM, CDR2 ANQGSEA. This CDR3 has 12 residues. Trimming cost V 6 bases and J 0 bases, with 8 bases left between them.

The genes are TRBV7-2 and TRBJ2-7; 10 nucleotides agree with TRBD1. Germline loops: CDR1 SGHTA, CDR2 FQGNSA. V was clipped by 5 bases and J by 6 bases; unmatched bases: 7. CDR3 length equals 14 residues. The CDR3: CASSKGTGAFEQYF. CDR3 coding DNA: TGTGCCAGCAGCAAAGGGACAGGGGCGTTCGAGCAGTACTTC.

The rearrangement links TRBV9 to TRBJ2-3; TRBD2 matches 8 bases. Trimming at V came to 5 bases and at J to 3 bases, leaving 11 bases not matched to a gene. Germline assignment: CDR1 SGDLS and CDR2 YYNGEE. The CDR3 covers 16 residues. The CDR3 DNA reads TGTGCCAGCAGTGGGGGGGGAACTAGCGGAACAGATACGCAGTATTTT. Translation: CASSGGGTSGTDTQYF.